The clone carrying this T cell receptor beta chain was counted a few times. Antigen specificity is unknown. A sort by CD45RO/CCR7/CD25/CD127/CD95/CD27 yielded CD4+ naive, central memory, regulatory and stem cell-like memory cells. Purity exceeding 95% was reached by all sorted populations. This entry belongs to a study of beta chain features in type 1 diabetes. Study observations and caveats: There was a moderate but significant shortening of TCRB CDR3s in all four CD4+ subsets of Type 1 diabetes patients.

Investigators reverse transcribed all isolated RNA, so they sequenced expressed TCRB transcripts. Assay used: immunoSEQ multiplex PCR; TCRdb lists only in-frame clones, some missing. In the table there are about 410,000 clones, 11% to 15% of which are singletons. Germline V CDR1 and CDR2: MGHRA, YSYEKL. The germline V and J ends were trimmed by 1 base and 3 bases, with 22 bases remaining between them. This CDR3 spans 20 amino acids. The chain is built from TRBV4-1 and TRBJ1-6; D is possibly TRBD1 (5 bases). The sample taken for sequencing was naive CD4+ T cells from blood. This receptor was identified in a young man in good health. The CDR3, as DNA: TGCGCCAGCAGCCAAGCCGGCAGGGTACGAGGATCGATCTATAATTCACCCCTCCACTTT. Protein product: CASSQAGRVRGSIYNSPLHF.